This TCR beta chain stems from a study of early T cells in non-severe SARS-CoV-2 infection. This clonotype was observed at least ten times. Between the trimmed V and J ends, which lost 7 bases and 5 bases, there was a span of 16 bases. The V gene's germline CDR1 is SGHKS and CDR2 YYEKEE (reference sequence). The CDR3 is 13 residues long. In TCRdb, the 5' RACE reads were re-called with MiXCR into one record per CDR3 protein. The sample includes some 60,000 distinct CDR3 sequences, roughly a tenth of them seen just once. This chain joins TRBV5-5 and TRBJ2-7; D is perhaps TRBD2 (5 bases). Source material: whole blood. The receptor comes from an adult who was a healthcare worker with PCR-confirmed SARS-CoV-2 infection or an uninfected control (not recorded which). For the CDR3, the DNA is TGTGCCAGCTTTCGGACTCCGGAGGACGAGCAGTACTTC. Translation gives CASFRTPEDEQYF.